The clone carrying this TCR beta chain was recorded at least ten times. Its antigen is still unknown. The data belong to a study of blood T cells in healthy people across ages. A sample-barcoded 5' primer and a J-beta primer mix were used in a second PCR of about 7 to 12 cycles. A single record per CDR3 protein comes from TCRdb applying MiXCR to the 5' RACE reads. The data hold about 730,000 distinct CDR3 sequences, with 35% to 45% observed a single time. Whole-study findings and limits: It was the long-lived donors that had more naive CD4+ cells and higher diversity than aged donors.

The CDR3 covers 14 residues. Germline lookup yields CDR1 MNHEY and CDR2 SVGEGT. V lost 0 bases and J lost 1, with 6 bases in between. This sequence joins TRBV6-2 or TRBV6-3 and TRBJ1-1; possible D gene TRBD1, 6 bases. The sequencing sample was made of blood. The origin of this receptor is a woman aged 55-69 years in good health. The CDR3 DNA reads as TGTGCCAGCAGTTACTCAGGGGGGAACACTGAAGCTTTCTTT. It encodes CASSYSGGNTEAFF.